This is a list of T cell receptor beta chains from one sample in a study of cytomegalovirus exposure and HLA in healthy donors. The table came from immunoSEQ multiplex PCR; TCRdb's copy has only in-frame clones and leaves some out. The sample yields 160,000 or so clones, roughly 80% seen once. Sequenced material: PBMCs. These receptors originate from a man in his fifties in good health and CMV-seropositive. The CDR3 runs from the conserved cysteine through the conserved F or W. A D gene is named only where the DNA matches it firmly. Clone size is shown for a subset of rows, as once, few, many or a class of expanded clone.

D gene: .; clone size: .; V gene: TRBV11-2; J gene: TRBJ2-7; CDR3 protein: CASSFGGMRSYEQYF; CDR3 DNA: TGTGCCAGCAGCTTTGGCGGGATGAGATCCTACGAGCAGTACTTC
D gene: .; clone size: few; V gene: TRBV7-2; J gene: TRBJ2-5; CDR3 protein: CASSFQRGAAETQYF; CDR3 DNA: TGTGCCAGCAGCTTTCAACGGGGGGCCGCAGAGACCCAGTACTTC
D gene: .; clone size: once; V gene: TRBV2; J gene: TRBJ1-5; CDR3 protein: CASSEGWSQPQHF; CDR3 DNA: TGTGCCAGCAGTGAAGGGTGGAGTCAGCCCCAGCATTTT
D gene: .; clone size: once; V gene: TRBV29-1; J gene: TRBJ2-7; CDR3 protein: CSVLTVSYEQYF; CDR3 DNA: TGCAGCGTGTTGACTGTCTCCTACGAGCAGTACTTC
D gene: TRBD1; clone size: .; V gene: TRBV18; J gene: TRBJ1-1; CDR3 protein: CASSPGRTGANTEAFF; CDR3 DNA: TGTGCCAGCTCACCTGGCAGGACAGGCGCGAACACTGAAGCTTTCTTT
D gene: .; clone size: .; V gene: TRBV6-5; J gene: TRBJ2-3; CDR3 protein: CASSPRGRGTQYF; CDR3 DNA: TGTGCCAGCAGCCCCCGAGGCAGGGGTACGCAGTATTTT
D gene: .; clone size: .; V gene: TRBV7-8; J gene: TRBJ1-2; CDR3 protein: CASTQDRLDYGYTF; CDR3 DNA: TGTGCCAGCACCCAAGACCGACTCGACTATGGCTACACCTTC
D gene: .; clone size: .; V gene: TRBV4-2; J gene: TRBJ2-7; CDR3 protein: CASSQESSGGPSYEQYF; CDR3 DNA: TGTGCCAGCAGCCAAGAGAGCTCAGGCGGGCCCTCCTACGAGCAGTACTTC
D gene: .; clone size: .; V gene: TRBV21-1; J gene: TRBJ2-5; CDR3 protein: CASSKARYRTSGREETQYF; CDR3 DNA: TGTGCCAGCAGCAAAGCAAGGTATCGGACTAGCGGGAGGGAAGAGACCCAGTACTTC
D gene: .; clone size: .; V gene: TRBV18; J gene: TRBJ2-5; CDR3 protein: CASSPPVGVYGKTQYF; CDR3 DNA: TGTGCCAGCTCACCACCGGTAGGGGTCTATGGGAAGACCCAGTACTTC
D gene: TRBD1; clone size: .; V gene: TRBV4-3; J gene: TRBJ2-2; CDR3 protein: CASSPRQGEWFGELFF; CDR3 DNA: TGCGCCAGCAGCCCAAGACAGGGGGAATGGTTCGGGGAGCTGTTTTTT
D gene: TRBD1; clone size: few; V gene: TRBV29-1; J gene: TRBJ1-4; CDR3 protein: CSADRDSILFF; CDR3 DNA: TGCAGCGCGGACCGGGACAGCATCCTGTTTTTT
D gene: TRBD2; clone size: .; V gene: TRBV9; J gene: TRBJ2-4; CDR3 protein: CASSVDSGAGNIQYF; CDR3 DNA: TGTGCCAGCAGCGTAGACAGCGGGGCAGGAAACATTCAGTACTTC
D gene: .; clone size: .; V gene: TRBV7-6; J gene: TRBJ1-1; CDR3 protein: CASSLAKLQGYTEAFF; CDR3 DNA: TGTGCCAGCAGCTTAGCTAAATTGCAGGGGTACACTGAAGCTTTCTTT
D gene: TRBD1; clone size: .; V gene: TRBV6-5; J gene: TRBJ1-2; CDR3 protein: CASRDRTNGYTF; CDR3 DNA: TGTGCCAGCAGGGACAGGACGAATGGCTACACCTTC
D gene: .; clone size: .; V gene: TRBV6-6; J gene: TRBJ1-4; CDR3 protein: CASSSGVGANEKLFF; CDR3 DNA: TGTGCCAGCAGCTCAGGGGTTGGGGCTAATGAAAAACTGTTTTTT
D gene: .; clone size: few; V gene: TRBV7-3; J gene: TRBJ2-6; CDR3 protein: CASSTGSGANVLTF; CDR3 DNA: TGTGCCAGCAGCACCGGCTCTGGGGCCAACGTCCTGACTTTC
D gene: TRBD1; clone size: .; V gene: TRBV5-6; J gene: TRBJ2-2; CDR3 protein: CATQDRGTGELFF; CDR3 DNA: TGTGCCACCCAAGACAGGGGAACCGGGGAGCTGTTTTTT
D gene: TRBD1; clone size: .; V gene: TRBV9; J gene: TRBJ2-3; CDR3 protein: CASRGTGLGTDTQYF; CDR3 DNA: TGTGCCAGCAGGGGGACAGGGTTAGGGACAGATACGCAGTATTTT
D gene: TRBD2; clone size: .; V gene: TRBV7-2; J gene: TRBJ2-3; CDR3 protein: CASSSRTSGRGTDTQYF; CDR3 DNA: TGTGCCAGCAGCTCTAGGACTAGCGGGAGAGGAACAGATACGCAGTATTTT
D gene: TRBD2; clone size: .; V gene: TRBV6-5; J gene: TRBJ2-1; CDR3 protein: CATGKTSGPYNEQFF; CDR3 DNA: TGTGCCACTGGGAAGACTAGCGGGCCTTACAATGAGCAGTTCTTC
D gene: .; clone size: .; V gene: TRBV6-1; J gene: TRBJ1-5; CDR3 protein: CASSEGPANQPQHF; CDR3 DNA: TGTGCCAGCAGTGAAGGGCCCGCCAATCAGCCCCAGCATTTT
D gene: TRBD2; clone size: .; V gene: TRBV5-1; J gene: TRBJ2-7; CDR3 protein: CASSPGLAGASGEQYF; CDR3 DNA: TGCGCCAGCAGCCCGGGACTAGCGGGGGCCTCCGGCGAGCAGTACTTC
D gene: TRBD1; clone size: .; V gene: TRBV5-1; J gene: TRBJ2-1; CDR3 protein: CASSLQGTLTYNEQFF; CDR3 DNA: TGCGCCAGCAGCTTACAGGGGACCCTGACTTACAATGAGCAGTTCTTC
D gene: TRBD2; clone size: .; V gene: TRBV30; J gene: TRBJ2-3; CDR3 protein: CAWSPGAGGPGDTQYF; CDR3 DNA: TGTGCCTGGAGCCCCGGGGCGGGGGGGCCCGGAGATACGCAGTATTTT
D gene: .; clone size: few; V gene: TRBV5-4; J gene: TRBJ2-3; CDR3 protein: CASSLRGSTDTQYF; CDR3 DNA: TGTGCCAGCAGCTTGAGGGGTAGCACAGATACGCAGTATTTT
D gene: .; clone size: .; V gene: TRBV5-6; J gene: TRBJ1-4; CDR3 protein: CASSLGQTGEKLFF; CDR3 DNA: TGTGCCAGCAGCTTGGGACAGACCGGTGAAAAACTGTTTTTT
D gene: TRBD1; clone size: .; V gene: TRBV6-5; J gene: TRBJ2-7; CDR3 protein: CASTADRDNEQYF; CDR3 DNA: TGTGCCAGCACCGCAGACAGGGACAACGAGCAGTACTTC
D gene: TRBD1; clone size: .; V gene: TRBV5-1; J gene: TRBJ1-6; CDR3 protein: CASSLAGQENSPLHF; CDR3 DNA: TGCGCCAGCAGCTTGGCGGGACAGGAGAATTCACCCCTCCACTTT